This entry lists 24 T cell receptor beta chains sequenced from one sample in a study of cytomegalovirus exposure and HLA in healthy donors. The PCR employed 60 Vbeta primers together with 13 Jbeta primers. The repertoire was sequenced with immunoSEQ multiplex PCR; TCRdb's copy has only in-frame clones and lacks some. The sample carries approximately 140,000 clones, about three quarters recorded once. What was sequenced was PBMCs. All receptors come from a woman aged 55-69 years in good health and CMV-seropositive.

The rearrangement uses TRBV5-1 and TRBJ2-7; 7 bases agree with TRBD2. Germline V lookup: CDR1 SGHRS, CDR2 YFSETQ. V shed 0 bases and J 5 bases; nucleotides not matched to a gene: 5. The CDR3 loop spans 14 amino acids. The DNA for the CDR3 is TGCGCCAGCAGCTTGGGGACGGCGGGAGACGAGCAGTACTTC. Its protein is CASSLGTAGDEQYF.

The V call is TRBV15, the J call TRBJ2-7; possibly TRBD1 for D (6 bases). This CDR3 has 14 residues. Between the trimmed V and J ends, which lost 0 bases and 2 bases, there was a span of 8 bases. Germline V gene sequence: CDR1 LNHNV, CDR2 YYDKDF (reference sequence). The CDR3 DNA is TGTGCCACCAGCAGAGACAGGGGAGCCTACGAGCAGTACTTC. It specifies CATSRDRGAYEQYF.

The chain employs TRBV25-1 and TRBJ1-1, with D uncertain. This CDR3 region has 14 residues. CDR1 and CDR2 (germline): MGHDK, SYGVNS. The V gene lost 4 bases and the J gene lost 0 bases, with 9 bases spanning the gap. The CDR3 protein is CASSGAPMNTEAFF. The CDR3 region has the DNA TGTGCCAGCAGTGGAGCCCCCATGAACACTGAAGCTTTCTTT.

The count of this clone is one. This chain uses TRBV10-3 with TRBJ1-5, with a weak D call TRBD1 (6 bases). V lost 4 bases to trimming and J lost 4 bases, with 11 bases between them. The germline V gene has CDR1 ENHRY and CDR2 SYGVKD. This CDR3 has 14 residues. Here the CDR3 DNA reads TGTGCCATCAGTGCGGTGGACAGAAATCAGCCCCAGCATTTT. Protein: CAISAVDRNQPQHF.

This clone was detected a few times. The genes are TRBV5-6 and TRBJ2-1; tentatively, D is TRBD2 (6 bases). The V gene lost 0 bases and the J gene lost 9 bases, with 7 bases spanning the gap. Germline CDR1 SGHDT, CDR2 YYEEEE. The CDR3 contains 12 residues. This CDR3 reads CASSLAGGEQFF. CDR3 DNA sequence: TGTGCCAGCAGCTTGGCCGGGGGTGAGCAGTTCTTC.

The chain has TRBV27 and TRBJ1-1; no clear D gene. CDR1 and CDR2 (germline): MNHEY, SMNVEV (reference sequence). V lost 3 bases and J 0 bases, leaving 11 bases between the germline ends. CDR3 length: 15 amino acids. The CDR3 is CASSFSGQMNTEAFF. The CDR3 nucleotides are TGTGCCAGCAGTTTTAGTGGGCAGATGAACACTGAAGCTTTCTTT.

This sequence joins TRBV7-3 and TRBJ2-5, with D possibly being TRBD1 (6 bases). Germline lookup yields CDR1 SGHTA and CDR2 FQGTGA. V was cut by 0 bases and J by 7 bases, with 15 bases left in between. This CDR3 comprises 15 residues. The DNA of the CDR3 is TGTGCCAGCAGCTTAACAACCGGCCTGGGGGCGACCCAGTACTTC. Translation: CASSLTTGLGATQYF.

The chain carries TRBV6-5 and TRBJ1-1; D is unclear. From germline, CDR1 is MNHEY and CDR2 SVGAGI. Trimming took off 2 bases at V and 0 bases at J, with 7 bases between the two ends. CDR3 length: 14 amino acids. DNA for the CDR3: TGTGCCAGCAGTTACGGGCGTCTGAACACTGAAGCTTTCTTT. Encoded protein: CASSYGRLNTEAFF.

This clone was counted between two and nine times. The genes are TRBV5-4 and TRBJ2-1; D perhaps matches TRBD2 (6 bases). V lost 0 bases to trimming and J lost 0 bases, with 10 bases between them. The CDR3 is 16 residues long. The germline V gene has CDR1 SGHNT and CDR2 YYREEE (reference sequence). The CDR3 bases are TGTGCCAGCAGCTTGGCGCGCGGGGTCTCCTACAATGAGCAGTTCTTC. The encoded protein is CASSLARGVSYNEQFF.

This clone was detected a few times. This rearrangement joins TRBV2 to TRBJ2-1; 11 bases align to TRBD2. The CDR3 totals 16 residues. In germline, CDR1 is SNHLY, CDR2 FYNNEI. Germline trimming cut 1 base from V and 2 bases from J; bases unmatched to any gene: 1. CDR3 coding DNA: TGTGCCAGCAGTGAAGGACTAGCGGGGACCTACAATGAGCAGTTCTTC. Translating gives CASSEGLAGTYNEQFF. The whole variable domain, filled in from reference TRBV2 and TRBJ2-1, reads EPEVTQTPSHQVTQMGQEVILRCVPISNHLYFYWYRQILGQKVEFLVSFYNNEISEKSEIFDDQFSVERPDGSNFTLKIRSTKLEDSAMYFCASSEGLAGTYNEQFFGPGTRLTVL.

DNA of the CDR3: TGTGCCAGCAGCCGAAGACAGGGGCGGGACACTGAAGCTTTCTTT. Its translation: CASSRRQGRDTEAFF. The V call is TRBV11-1, the J call TRBJ1-1; 8 nucleotides line up with TRBD1. The CDR3 length is 15 residues. Trimming cost V 5 bases and J 3 bases; bases outside gene matches: 8. The germline V gene has CDR1 SGHAT and CDR2 FQDESV (reference sequence).

CDR3 coding DNA: TGTGCCAGCAGCCCCGGCCGAGGAGCCTACGAGCAGTACTTC. It codes for CASSPGRGAYEQYF. The V call is TRBV5-4, the J call TRBJ2-7; D gene uncertain. The length of the CDR3 is 14 residues. The V gene lost 4 bases and the J gene lost 2 bases, with 13 bases spanning the gap. The germline V gene encodes CDR1 SGHNT and CDR2 YYREEE (reference sequence).

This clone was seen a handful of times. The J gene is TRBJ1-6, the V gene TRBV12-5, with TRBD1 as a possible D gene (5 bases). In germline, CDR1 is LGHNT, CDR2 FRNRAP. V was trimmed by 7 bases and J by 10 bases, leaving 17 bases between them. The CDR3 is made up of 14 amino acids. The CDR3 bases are TGTGCTAGTGCCCGGGGGGGATATAGGTCACCCCTCCACTTT. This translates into CASARGGYRSPLHF.

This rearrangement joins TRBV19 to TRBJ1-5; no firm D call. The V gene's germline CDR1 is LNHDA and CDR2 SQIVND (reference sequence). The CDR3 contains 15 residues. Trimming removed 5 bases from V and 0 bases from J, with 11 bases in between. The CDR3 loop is CASSAAGFSNQPQHF. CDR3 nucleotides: TGTGCCAGTAGTGCGGCGGGATTTAGCAATCAGCCCCAGCATTTT. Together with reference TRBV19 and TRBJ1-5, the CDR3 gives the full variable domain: DGGITQSPKYLFRKEGQNVTLSCEQNLNHDAMYWYRQDPGQGLRLIYYSQIVNDFQKGDIAEGYSVSREKKESFPLTVTSAQKNPTAFYLCASSAAGFSNQPQHFGDGTRLSIL.

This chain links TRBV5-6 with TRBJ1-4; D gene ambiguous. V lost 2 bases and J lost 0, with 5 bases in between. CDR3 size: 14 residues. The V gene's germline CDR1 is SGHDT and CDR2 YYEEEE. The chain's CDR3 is CASSFIATNEKLFF. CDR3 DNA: TGTGCCAGCAGCTTTATAGCAACTAATGAAAAACTGTTTTTT.

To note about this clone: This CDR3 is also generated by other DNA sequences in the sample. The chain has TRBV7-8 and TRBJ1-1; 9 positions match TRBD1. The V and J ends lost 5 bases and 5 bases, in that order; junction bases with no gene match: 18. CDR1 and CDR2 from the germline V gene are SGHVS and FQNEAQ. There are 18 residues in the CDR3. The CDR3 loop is CASSAKTGGSGLRTEAFF. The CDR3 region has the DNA TGTGCCAGCAGCGCTAAGACAGGGGGGTCGGGATTAAGGACTGAAGCTTTCTTT. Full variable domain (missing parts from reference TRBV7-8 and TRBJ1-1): GAGVSQSPRYKVAKRGQDVALRCDPISGHVSLFWYQQALGQGPEFLTYFQNEAQLDKSGLPSDRFFAERPEGSVSTLKIQRTQQEDSAVYLCASSAKTGGSGLRTEAFFGQGTRLTVV.

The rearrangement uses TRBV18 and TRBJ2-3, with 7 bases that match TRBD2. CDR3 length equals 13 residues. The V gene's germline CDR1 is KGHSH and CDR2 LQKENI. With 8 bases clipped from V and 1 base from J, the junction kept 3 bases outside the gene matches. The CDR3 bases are TGTGCCAGCCCACGGGGGGGCACAGATACGCAGTATTTT. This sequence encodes CASPRGGTDTQYF.

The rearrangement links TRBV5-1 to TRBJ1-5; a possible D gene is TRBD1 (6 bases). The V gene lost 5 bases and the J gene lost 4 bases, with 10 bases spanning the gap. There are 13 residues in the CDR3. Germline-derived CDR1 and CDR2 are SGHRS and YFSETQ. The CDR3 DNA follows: TGCGCCAGCAGGGGGACACCGAATCAGCCCCAGCATTTT. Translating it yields CASRGTPNQPQHF.

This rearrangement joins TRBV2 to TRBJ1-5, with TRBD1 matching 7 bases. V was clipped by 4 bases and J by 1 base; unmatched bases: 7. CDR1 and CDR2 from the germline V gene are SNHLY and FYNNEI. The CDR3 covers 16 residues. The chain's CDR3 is CASSGPAGGSNQPQHF. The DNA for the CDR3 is TGTGCCAGCAGTGGCCCTGCAGGGGGGAGCAATCAGCCCCAGCATTTT.

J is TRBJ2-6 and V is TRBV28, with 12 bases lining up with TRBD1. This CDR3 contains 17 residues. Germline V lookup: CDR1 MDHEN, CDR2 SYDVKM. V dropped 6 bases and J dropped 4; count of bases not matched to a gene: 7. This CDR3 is CASSTRDRGQGANVLTF. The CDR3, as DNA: TGTGCCAGCAGCACCCGGGACAGGGGGCAAGGGGCCAACGTCCTGACTTTC.

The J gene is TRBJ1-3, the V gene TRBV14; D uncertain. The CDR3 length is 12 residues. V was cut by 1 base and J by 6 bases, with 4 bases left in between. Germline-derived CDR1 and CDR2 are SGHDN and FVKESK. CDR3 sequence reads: CASSQVINTIYF. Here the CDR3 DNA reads TGTGCCAGCAGCCAAGTAATAAACACCATATATTTT.

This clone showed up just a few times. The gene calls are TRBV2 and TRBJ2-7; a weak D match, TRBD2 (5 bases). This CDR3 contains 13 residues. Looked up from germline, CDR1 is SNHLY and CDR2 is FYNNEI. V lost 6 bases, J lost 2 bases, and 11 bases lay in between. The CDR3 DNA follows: TGTGCCAGCAGCGTCGGACTTCCCTACGAGCAGTACTTC. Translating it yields CASSVGLPYEQYF.

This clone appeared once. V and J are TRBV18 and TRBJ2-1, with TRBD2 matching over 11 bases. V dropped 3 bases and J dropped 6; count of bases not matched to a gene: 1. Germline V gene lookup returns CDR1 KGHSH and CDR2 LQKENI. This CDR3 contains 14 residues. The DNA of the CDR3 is TGTGCCAGCTCACCTGGGACTAGCGGCAATGAGCAGTTCTTC. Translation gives CASSPGTSGNEQFF.

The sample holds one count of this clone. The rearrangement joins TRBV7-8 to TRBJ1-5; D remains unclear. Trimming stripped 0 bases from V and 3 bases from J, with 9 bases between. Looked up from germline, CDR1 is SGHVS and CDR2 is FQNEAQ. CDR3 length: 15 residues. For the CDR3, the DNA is TGTGCCAGCAGCTTAGCCGAGGTCCACAATCAGCCCCAGCATTTT. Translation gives CASSLAEVHNQPQHF.